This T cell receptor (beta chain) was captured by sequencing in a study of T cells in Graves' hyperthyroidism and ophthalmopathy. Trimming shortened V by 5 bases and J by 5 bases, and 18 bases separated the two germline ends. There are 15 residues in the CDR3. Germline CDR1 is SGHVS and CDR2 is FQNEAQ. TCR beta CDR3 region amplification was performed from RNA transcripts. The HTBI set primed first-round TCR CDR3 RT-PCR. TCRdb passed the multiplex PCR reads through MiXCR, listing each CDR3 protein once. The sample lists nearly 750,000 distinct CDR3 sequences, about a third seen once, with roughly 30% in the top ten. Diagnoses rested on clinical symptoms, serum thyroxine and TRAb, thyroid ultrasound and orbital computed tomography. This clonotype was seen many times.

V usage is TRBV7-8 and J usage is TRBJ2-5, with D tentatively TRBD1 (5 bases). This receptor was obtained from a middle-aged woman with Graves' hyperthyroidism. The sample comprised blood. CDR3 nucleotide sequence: TGTGCCAGCAGCCCCCCTTTTAGGGGCGCGGAGACCCAGTACTTC. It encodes CASSPPFRGAETQYF.